Following are 26 T cell receptor beta chains from one sample sequenced in a study of shared clonotypes between healthy human individuals. Using immunoSEQ multiplex PCR, the repertoire was profiled, and TCRdb retains in-frame clones only, with some absent. There are a few hundred thousand clones in the sample; roughly 79% occur only once, and around 12% lies in the top ten. The sample taken for sequencing was PBMCs. Receptor source: a woman aged 40 to 49 in good health. Some clones in this sample may be carry-over from other donors' samples.

This chain links TRBV28 with TRBJ2-7, with 9 bases aligning to TRBD2. The CDR3 consists of 15 residues. The germline V gene has CDR1 MDHEN and CDR2 SYDVKM. J was trimmed by 4 bases and V by 2 bases; bases with no gene match: 6. CDR3 loop: CASSLLSLAGYEQYF. For the CDR3, the DNA is TGTGCCAGCAGTTTACTGTCGCTAGCGGGGTACGAGCAGTACTTC.

V usage is TRBV7-2 and J usage is TRBJ2-1; the D gene is possibly TRBD1 (6 bases). Germline V lookup: CDR1 SGHTA, CDR2 FQGNSA. V shed 9 bases and J shed 2 bases, with 17 bases lying between them. The CDR3 sequence is 15 residues long. The CDR3 protein is CASSHRTAAYNEQFF. CDR3 DNA sequence: TGTGCCAGTAGCCACCGGACAGCCGCCTACAATGAGCAGTTCTTC.

The gene calls are TRBV5-1 and TRBJ2-2; 9 positions match TRBD2. This CDR3 is 15 amino acids long. V lost 4 bases and J lost 5; bases outside the gene matches: 6. The germline CDR1 and CDR2 sequences are SGHRS and YFSETQ. The CDR3 loop is CASSRLAENTGELFF. For the CDR3, the DNA is TGCGCCAGCAGCCGACTAGCGGAGAATACCGGGGAGCTGTTTTTT.

The chain recombines TRBV10-3 with TRBJ2-1; TRBD2 matches 8 bases. There are 13 residues in the CDR3. Germline CDR1 and CDR2: ENHRY and SYGVKD. V dropped 10 bases and J dropped 2; count of bases not matched to a gene: 4. As DNA, the CDR3 is TGTGCCACAATCGGGGGGGCCTACAATGAGCAGTTCTTC. Encoded protein: CATIGGAYNEQFF.

CDR3 coding DNA: TGCAGCGTTGAGGGTGTAGCTGGAAACACCATATATTTT. This codes for CSVEGVAGNTIYF. The gene calls are TRBV29-1 and TRBJ1-3, with no clear D. V gave up 3 bases and J gave up 2 bases, with 8 bases separating them. The CDR3 consists of 13 residues. Germline V gene sequence: CDR1 SQVTM, CDR2 ANQGSEA.

V is TRBV4-3 and J is TRBJ2-7, with 9 bases identical to TRBD2. The CDR3 is made up of 15 amino acids. J lost 3 bases, V lost 2 bases, and 5 bases had no gene match. Per germline, CDR1 LGHNA and CDR2 YSLEER. CDR3 nucleotide sequence: TGCGCCAGCAGCCAAAGTTTTAGCGGGAGCTACGAGCAGTACTTC. Translating gives CASSQSFSGSYEQYF.

The chain is built from TRBV18 and TRBJ2-7; D perhaps matches TRBD1 (6 bases). The CDR3 extends over 14 amino acids. Trimming stripped 3 bases from V and 5 bases from J, with 14 bases between. CDR1 and CDR2 (germline): KGHSH, LQKENI. CDR3 in DNA: TGTGCCAGCTCACCCAACGGACAGTTCGACGAGCAGTACTTC. This encodes CASSPNGQFDEQYF.

The J gene is TRBJ2-7, the V gene TRBV6-5; TRBD2 matches at 7 bases. CDR3 length: 14 amino acids. With V trimmed by 5 bases and J by 2 bases, 6 bases remained unmatched. CDR1 and CDR2 (germline): MNHEY, SVGAGI. The CDR3 here is CASSGGGSPYEQYF. The CDR3 DNA sequence: TGTGCCAGCAGTGGCGGCGGGAGTCCCTACGAGCAGTACTTC.

The chain has TRBV6-5 and TRBJ1-5; no clear D. Trimming stripped 6 bases from V and 5 bases from J, with 8 bases between. Germline V gives CDR1 MNHEY, CDR2 SVGAGI. The CDR3 spans 12 residues. Here the CDR3 reads CASSQTDQPQHF. The CDR3 DNA follows: TGTGCCAGCAGCCAGACGGATCAGCCCCAGCATTTT.

The chain has TRBV19 and TRBJ1-1, with TRBD1 identical over 8 bases. This CDR3 contains 18 residues. V shed 1 base and J 3 bases; nucleotides not matched to a gene: 13. Germline V lookup: CDR1 LNHDA, CDR2 SQIVND (reference sequence). DNA of the CDR3: TGTGCCAGTAGTATAGCGAGGAGGGCAGGGGGCTGGGACACTGAAGCTTTCTTT. Translating gives CASSIARRAGGWDTEAFF. Variable domain in full (rest from reference TRBV19 and TRBJ1-1): DGGITQSPKYLFRKEGQNVTLSCEQNLNHDAMYWYRQDPGQGLRLIYYSQIVNDFQKGDIAEGYSVSREKKESFPLTVTSAQKNPTAFYLCASSIARRAGGWDTEAFFGQGTRLTVV.

The CDR3 bases are TGTGCCAGCACGGGGGCTGCCAAAAACATTCAGTACTTC. Translation: CASTGAAKNIQYF. V gene TRBV6-1 combines with J gene TRBJ2-4, with D perhaps given as TRBD1 or TRBD2 (6 bases each). Germline loops: CDR1 MNHNS, CDR2 SASEGT. The CDR3 is 13 amino acids. V gave up 7 bases and J gave up 1 base, with 8 bases separating them.

With respect to this clone: Within the sample, other DNA sequences also encode this same CDR3. V gene TRBV30 combines with J gene TRBJ2-5; D is perhaps TRBD2 (5 bases). CDR3 size: 13 residues. V was trimmed by 0 bases and J by 2 bases, leaving 7 bases between them. Per the germline V gene, CDR1 is GTSNPN and CDR2 is SVGIG (reference sequence). CDR3 residues: CAWSVGRQETQYF. Written as DNA, the CDR3 is TGTGCCTGGAGTGTGGGGAGACAAGAGACCCAGTACTTC.

This clone was seen repeatedly, ten times or more. Other DNA sequences from this sample encode an identical CDR3 as well. The V gene is TRBV30, the J gene TRBJ1-1, with D maybe TRBD1 (5 bases). Trimming cost V 4 bases and J 4 bases, with 10 bases left between them. CDR1 is GTSNPN, CDR2 SVGIG, per germline (reference sequence). This CDR3 is 12 amino acids long. The CDR3 DNA is TGTGCCTGGAAGCGGGGGTCCACTGAAGCTTTCTTT. Translating it yields CAWKRGSTEAFF.

The rearrangement uses TRBV28 and TRBJ2-7; TRBD2 matches at 8 bases. After removal of 7 bases from V and 0 bases from J, the junction contained 11 bases not matched to a gene. This CDR3 comprises 16 residues. Per the germline V gene, CDR1 is MDHEN and CDR2 is SYDVKM. CDR3 nucleotides: TGTGCCAGCACGTTAACGGGGACTAGTTCCTCCTACGAGCAGTACTTC. Residues: CASTLTGTSSSYEQYF.

This clone was recorded a few times. V usage is TRBV27 and J usage is TRBJ2-6, with D maybe TRBD1 (6 bases). V gave up 0 bases and J gave up 0 bases, with 15 bases separating them. The CDR3 consists of 19 residues. Germline assignment: CDR1 MNHEY and CDR2 SMNVEV (reference sequence). The CDR3 DNA is TGTGCCAGCAGTTTATCCCTCGGACAGCTCCTCTCTGGGGCCAACGTCCTGACTTTC. Protein: CASSLSLGQLLSGANVLTF.

V is TRBV29-1 and J is TRBJ1-2, with 12 bases matching TRBD1. The CDR3 spans 14 residues. Per the germline V gene, CDR1 is SQVTM and CDR2 is ANQGSEA. V was pared by 6 bases and J by 13 bases, with 15 bases of the junction left unmatched. The CDR3 DNA sequence: TGCAGCGTCGTAAAGGGACAGGGGGCTTTTCTTCTCACCTTC. This translates into CSVVKGQGAFLLTF.

This clone was picked up many times. At one of its ends the junction is not consistent with the germline gene, which may arise from a read error. V gene TRBV18 combines with J gene TRBJ1-1; D is unclear. CDR1 KGHSH and CDR2 LQKENI come from the germline V gene. The CDR3 covers 15 residues. The CDR3 loop reads CASSPRTGMNTEAFF. DNA for the CDR3: TGTGCCAGCTCTCCACGGACCGGCATGAACACTGAAGCTTTCTTT.

This chain uses TRBV5-8 with TRBJ1-2; the D is unclear. With 4 bases removed from V and 7 bases from J, the gap between germline ends came to 17 bases. The length of the CDR3 is 14 residues. The germline V gene has CDR1 SGHTS and CDR2 YDEGEE. The CDR3 nucleotides read TGTGCCAGCAGCCAAGAAGGGCGGAGAGGTGGCTACACCTTC. This translates into CASSQEGRRGGYTF. Using reference TRBV5-8 and TRBJ1-2 for the parts outside the CDR3, the full variable domain is EAGVTQSPTHLIKTRGQQATLRCSPISGHTSVYWYQQALGLGLQFLLWYDEGEERNRGNFPPRFSGRQFPNYSSELNVNALELEDSALYLCASSQEGRRGGYTFGSGTRLTVV.

This chain uses TRBV21-1 with TRBJ2-2; the table names TRBD1, a call not compared with the DNA. TRBV21-1 is an annotated pseudogene. The CDR3 consists of 16 residues. CDR3: CASRITIQGCTGELFF. The DNA of the CDR3 is TGTGCCAGCAGAATCACTATACAGGGGTGCACCGGGGAGCTGTTTTTT.

CDR3 sequence (DNA): TGCGCCAGCAGCCAGTGGAGGGGGACTGGGGAGCTGTTTTTT. Translated, it gives CASSQWRGTGELFF. This chain uses TRBV4-1 with TRBJ2-2, with D perhaps being TRBD1 or TRBD2 (6 bases each). Per germline, CDR1 MGHRA and CDR2 YSYEKL. The CDR3 contains 14 residues. V was cut by 3 bases and J by 8 bases, with 13 bases left in between.

This clone has more than one count but fewer than ten. The chain recombines TRBV29-1 with TRBJ1-2; D gene unclear. With 0 bases removed from V and 0 bases from J, the gap between germline ends came to 8 bases. This CDR3 spans 14 amino acids. The germline V gene has CDR1 SQVTM and CDR2 ANQGSEA. CDR3 loop: CSVEDFRSNYGYTF. The CDR3 coding sequence is TGCAGCGTTGAAGATTTTAGGTCTAACTATGGCTACACCTTC.

The chain links TRBV7-7 to TRBJ2-3; 7 bases are shared with TRBD1. CDR1 and CDR2 (germline): SSHAT, FNYEAQ (reference sequence). There are 15 residues in the CDR3. J was trimmed by 4 bases and V by 0 bases; bases with no gene match: 4. CDR3 sequence: CASSLAPQGADTQYF. Written as DNA, the CDR3 is TGTGCCAGCAGCTTAGCTCCGCAGGGGGCAGATACGCAGTATTTT. Together with reference TRBV7-7 and TRBJ2-3, the CDR3 gives the full variable domain: GAGVSQSPRYKVTKRGQDVTLRCDPISSHATLYWYQQALGQGPEFLTYFNYEAQPDKSGLPSDRFSAERPEGSISTLTIQRTEQRDSAMYRCASSLAPQGADTQYFGPGTRLTVL.

The V gene is TRBV7-9, the J gene TRBJ1-2, with a tentative D call TRBD1 (6 bases). Trimming took off 2 bases at V and 4 bases at J, with 11 bases between the two ends. The CDR3 spans 14 residues. Germline-derived CDR1 and CDR2 are SEHNR and FQNEAQ (reference sequence). Here the CDR3 DNA reads TGTGCCAGCAGCTTACACAGGGATCGCTATGGCTACACCTTC. This encodes CASSLHRDRYGYTF.

This chain joins TRBV5-4 and TRBJ2-5, with 10 bases lining up with TRBD1. The J call could be wrong; TRBJ2-7 is a better fit for the DNA end. CDR1 SGHNT and CDR2 YYREEE come from the germline V gene (reference sequence). The CDR3 is 14 amino acids. CDR3 sequence reads: CASSLRQGAVEQYF. The CDR3 nucleotides read TGTGCCAGCAGCTTGCGACAGGGGGCGGTCGAGCAGTACTTC.

The V call is TRBV10-3, the J call TRBJ1-3, with a weak D call TRBD1 (6 bases). Trimming took 4 bases from V and 0 from J, leaving 22 bases between them. CDR1 and CDR2 from the germline V gene are ENHRY and SYGVKD. This CDR3 region has 19 residues. The CDR3 DNA follows: TGTGCCATCAGTGGTTATTCGGACACAGGGCGAGTCTCTGGAAACACCATATATTTT. Amino acid sequence: CAISGYSDTGRVSGNTIYF.

The genes are TRBV11-2 and TRBJ2-1, with no clear D. Trimming took off 5 bases at V and 10 bases at J, with 9 bases between the two ends. This CDR3 spans 11 amino acids. Germline V gives CDR1 SGHAT, CDR2 FQNNGV. The CDR3 DNA sequence: TGTGCCAGCAGCCGGGTGGGCGAGCAGTTCTTC. Its translation is CASSRVGEQFF.